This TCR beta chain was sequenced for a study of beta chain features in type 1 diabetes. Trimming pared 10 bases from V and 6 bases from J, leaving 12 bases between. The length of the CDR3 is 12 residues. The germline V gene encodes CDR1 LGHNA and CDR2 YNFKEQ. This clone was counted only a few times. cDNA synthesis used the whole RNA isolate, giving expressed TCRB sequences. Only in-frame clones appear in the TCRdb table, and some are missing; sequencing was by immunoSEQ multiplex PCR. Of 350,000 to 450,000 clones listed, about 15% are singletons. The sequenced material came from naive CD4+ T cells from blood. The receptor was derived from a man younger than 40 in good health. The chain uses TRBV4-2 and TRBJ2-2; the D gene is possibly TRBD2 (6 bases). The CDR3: CANQLAAGELFF. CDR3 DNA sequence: TGTGCCAACCAACTAGCCGCCGGGGAGCTGTTTTTT.